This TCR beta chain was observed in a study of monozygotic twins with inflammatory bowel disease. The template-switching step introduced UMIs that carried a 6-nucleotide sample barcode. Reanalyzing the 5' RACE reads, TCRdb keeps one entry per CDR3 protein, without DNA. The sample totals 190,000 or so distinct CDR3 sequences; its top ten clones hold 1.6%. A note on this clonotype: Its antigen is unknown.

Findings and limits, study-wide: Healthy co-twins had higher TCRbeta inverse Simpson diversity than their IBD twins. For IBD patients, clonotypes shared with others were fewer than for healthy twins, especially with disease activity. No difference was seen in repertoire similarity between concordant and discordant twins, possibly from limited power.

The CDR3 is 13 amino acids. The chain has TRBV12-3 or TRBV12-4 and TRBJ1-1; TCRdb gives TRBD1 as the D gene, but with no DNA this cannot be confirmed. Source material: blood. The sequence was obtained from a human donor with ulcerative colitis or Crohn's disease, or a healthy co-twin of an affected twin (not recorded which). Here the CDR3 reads CASSFGERSEAFF.